This T cell receptor (beta chain) was captured in a study of blood T cell repertoires in COVID-19. Turning to the study itself: Whether acute or convalescent, the COVID-19 samples came from the United States, Italy and Spain. The cDNA or gDNA used as material had been derived from T cells, B-cell-depleted T cells, or PBMCs.

Source study methods: Amplification from reference gene primers served as the basis for estimated nucleated cell counts. TCRdb's table, derived via immunoSEQ multiplex PCR, lists solely in-frame clones and lacks some. For V, J and clone size, that table is used; D and trimming come from the DNA. Among about 180,000 clones, around 80% were seen once, and the ten largest hold roughly 6.8%. The V and J ends lost 1 base and 5 bases respectively, with 19 bases between them. Per germline, CDR1 SGHTS and CDR2 YDEGEE. The length of the CDR3 is 16 residues. The receptor was derived from a human donor in a cohort sampled during active COVID-19. The rearrangement joins TRBV5-8 to TRBJ2-7; D might be TRBD1 (6 bases). The material sequenced was peripheral blood. CDR3 region: CASSLPGRQGWNEQYF. In nucleotides, the CDR3 is TGTGCCAGCAGCTTGCCCGGTCGGCAGGGGTGGAACGAGCAGTACTTC.